This T cell receptor beta chain derives from a study of glioma-infiltrating T cells. Turning to the study itself: Before surgery, glioma patients received dexamethasone for at most six days. Target coverage was about 4.5- to 10-fold for about a million blood T cells.

J was trimmed by 3 bases and V by 6 bases; bases with no gene match: 4. This CDR3 has 14 amino acids. Germline CDR1 and CDR2: MNHEY and SVGEGT. TCR alpha and beta CDR3 regions were amplified from RNA using iRepertoire nested multiplex PCR. MiXCR, applied by TCRdb to the multiplex PCR reads, yields one record per CDR3 protein. Of 300,000 to 450,000 distinct CDR3 sequences in the sample, about 40% were seen once. Findings and caveats of the study: Only very few CDR3 sequences appeared in both tissue and blood.

As to this clonotype: Its cognate antigen is unknown. This may be a read error, as it is one base from a much larger clone.

The chain couples TRBV6-2 or TRBV6-3 to TRBJ2-7, with 11 nucleotides matching TRBD2. This clonotype originated in a human donor with low-grade glioma or glioblastoma, undergoing nonglioma brain surgery, or in good health (not recorded which). Sequencing was done on a sample of glioma tissue, nonneoplastic brain tissue, or PBMCs (not recorded which). For the CDR3, the DNA is TGTGCCAGCAGGCCACTAGCGGGAGACTACGAGCAGTACTTC. Amino acids: CASRPLAGDYEQYF.